The present T cell receptor (beta chain) was sequenced within a study of blood T cell repertoires in COVID-19. Looking at the study overall: PBMCs, B-cell-depleted T cells, or T cells were the source of the cDNA or gDNA that made up the material.

Original processing methods: The authors estimated nucleated cell counts from reference gene primer amplification. Some clones are missing from TCRdb's copy, which holds only in-frame ones; the method was immunoSEQ multiplex PCR. V and J calls and clone size are those listed in that table; D and trimming were worked out from the DNA. Of about 120,000 clones in the sample, 65% to 90% were seen once. The CDR3 spans 14 residues. V shed 4 bases and J 2 bases; nucleotides not matched to a gene: 4. From germline, CDR1 is ENHRY and CDR2 SYGVKD. The sequenced material came from peripheral blood. The V gene is TRBV10-3, the J gene TRBJ2-5; 7 nucleotides agree with TRBD1. The clonotype comes from a human donor in a cohort sampled during active COVID-19. The CDR3 DNA reads TGTGCCATCAGTGGGGACAGATTACAAGAGACCCAGTACTTC. This gives the protein CAISGDRLQETQYF.